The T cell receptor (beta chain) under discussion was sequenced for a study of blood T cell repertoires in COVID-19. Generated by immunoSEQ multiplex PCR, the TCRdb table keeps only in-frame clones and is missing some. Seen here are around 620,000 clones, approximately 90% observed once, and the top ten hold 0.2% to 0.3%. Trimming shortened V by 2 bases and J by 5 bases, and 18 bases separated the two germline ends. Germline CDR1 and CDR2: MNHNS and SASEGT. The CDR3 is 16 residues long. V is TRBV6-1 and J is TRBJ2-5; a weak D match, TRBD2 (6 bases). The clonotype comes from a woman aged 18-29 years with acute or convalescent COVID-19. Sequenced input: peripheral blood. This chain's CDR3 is CASSERAGFYGETQYF. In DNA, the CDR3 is TGTGCCAGCAGTGAAAGAGCGGGCTTCTACGGGGAGACCCAGTACTTC.